These T cell receptor beta chains were read from a single sample in a study of blood T cell repertoires in COVID-19. Libraries were prepared by immunoSEQ multiplex PCR; TCRdb keeps only in-frame clonotypes and omits some of them. The sample has a few hundred thousand clones, roughly 86% seen once. Material for sequencing was peripheral blood. Receptors originate from a man between 60 and 75 years old with acute or convalescent COVID-19. The CDR3 runs from the conserved cysteine through the conserved F or W. A D gene is named only where the DNA matches it firmly. Not all rows give a size; the values are once, few, many and, for expanded clones, a class.

v_call,d_call,clone_size,j_call,cdr3_aa,cdr3_nt
TRBV6-6,NA,NA,TRBJ2-3,CASSYQGDTQYF,TGTGCCAGCAGTTACCAGGGGGATACGCAGTATTTT
TRBV9,TRBD2,NA,TRBJ2-7,CASSVRLAGVEQYF,TGTGCCAGCAGCGTAAGGCTAGCGGGGGTAGAGCAGTACTTC
TRBV6-2/TRBV6-3,TRBD2,NA,TRBJ2-1,CASSYSKGSSGGSYNEQFF,TGTGCCAGCAGTTACTCGAAGGGTTCCAGCGGGGGATCCTACAATGAGCAGTTCTTC
TRBV5-1,TRBD2,once,TRBJ2-1,CASSLASGATNEQFF,TGCGCCAGCAGCTTGGCTAGCGGGGCTACCAATGAGCAGTTCTTC
TRBV10-3,NA,NA,TRBJ1-1,CAISERQDNTEAFF,TGTGCCATCAGTGAACGACAGGACAACACTGAAGCTTTCTTT
TRBV6-5,TRBD1,NA,TRBJ1-6,CASHTGGRIYSPLHF,TGTGCCAGCCACACAGGGGGCAGGATTTATTCACCCCTCCACTTT
TRBV27,TRBD1,once,TRBJ1-3,CASSSPDRENTIYF,TGTGCCAGCAGTTCCCCAGACAGGGAAAACACCATATATTTT
TRBV6-6,NA,NA,TRBJ2-1,CASLLANEQFF,TGTGCCAGTCTACTCGCGAATGAGCAGTTCTTC
TRBV7-8,TRBD1,NA,TRBJ1-5,CASSLGQGGLQPQHF,TGTGCCAGCAGCTTAGGACAGGGGGGCCTTCAGCCCCAGCATTTT
TRBV5-1,NA,NA,TRBJ2-3,CASSASGTSTDTQYF,TGCGCCAGCAGCGCCTCCGGGACTAGCACAGATACGCAGTATTTT
TRBV6-2/TRBV6-3,TRBD1,few,TRBJ1-5,CASSSTRFPGQGIDQPQHF,TGTGCCAGCAGTTCTACTCGATTCCCGGGACAGGGGATAGATCAGCCCCAGCATTTT
TRBV4-2,TRBD1,NA,TRBJ2-5,CASSQAGQGGGETQYF,TGTGCCAGCAGCCAAGCGGGACAGGGAGGCGGAGAGACCCAGTACTTC
TRBV6-2/TRBV6-3,NA,NA,TRBJ2-1,CASSPWPGGSYNEQFF,TGTGCCAGCAGTCCGTGGCCCGGGGGATCCTACAATGAGCAGTTCTTC
TRBV4-1,NA,NA,TRBJ2-2,CASSQLTGPGELFF,TGCGCCAGCAGCCAACTCACAGGGCCCGGGGAGCTGTTTTTT
TRBV11-2,NA,NA,TRBJ2-5,CASSLRGIAEETQYF,TGTGCCAGCAGCTTACGGGGGATAGCGGAAGAGACCCAGTACTTC
TRBV4-2,NA,NA,TRBJ2-2,CASSPGQRQNTGELFF,TGTGCCAGCAGCCCAGGACAGAGACAGAACACCGGGGAGCTGTTTTTT
TRBV29-1,NA,NA,TRBJ2-5,CSVVTTGLGTQYF,TGCAGCGTCGTTACGACTGGCCTCGGGACCCAGTACTTC
TRBV6-6,TRBD1,once,TRBJ1-2,CASSSQGVRGYTF,TGTGCCAGCAGTTCACAGGGGGTGAGAGGCTACACCTTC
TRBV2,NA,few,TRBJ2-3,CAREVTDTQYF,TGTGCCAGGGAGGTGACAGATACGCAGTATTTT
TRBV2,TRBD1,NA,TRBJ2-1,CASRGTGASYNEQFF,TGTGCCAGCAGGGGGACAGGAGCCTCCTACAATGAGCAGTTCTTC
TRBV27,NA,NA,TRBJ1-3,CASSETGLSGNTIYF,TGTGCCAGCAGTGAGACGGGTCTCTCTGGAAACACCATATATTTT
TRBV10-2,NA,NA,TRBJ2-7,CASSSTRGIYEQYF,TGCGCCAGCAGCTCGACAAGGGGGATCTACGAGCAGTACTTC
TRBV5-1,NA,NA,TRBJ2-3,CASSLASGGYTDTQYF,TGCGCCAGCAGCTTGGCTTCCGGGGGTTACACAGATACGCAGTATTTT
TRBV10-3,TRBD2,few,TRBJ2-1,CAIKGTSAANEQFF,TGTGCCATCAAAGGGACTAGCGCGGCCAATGAGCAGTTCTTC
TRBV9,TRBD1,NA,TRBJ1-6,CASAGTDNSPLHF,TGTGCCAGCGCCGGGACAGATAATTCACCCCTCCACTTT
TRBV15,TRBD1,NA,TRBJ1-2,CATTRQGERYGYTF,TGTGCCACCACGCGACAGGGTGAGAGGTATGGCTACACCTTC
TRBV5-1,TRBD1,NA,TRBJ1-1,CASSDRTGATEAFF,TGCGCCAGCAGCGACCGGACAGGGGCCACTGAAGCTTTCTTT
TRBV19,TRBD1,NA,TRBJ2-3,CASTRTGAGTDTQYF,TGTGCCAGTACGCGCACAGGGGCCGGGACGGATACGCAGTATTTT
TRBV11-2,TRBD1,NA,TRBJ2-7,CASSLEGGTGAYEQYF,TGTGCCAGCAGCTTAGAGGGGGGGACAGGGGCCTACGAGCAGTACTTC
TRBV3-1/TRBV3-2,TRBD2,NA,TRBJ2-1,CASSLGTRIGNEQFF,TGTGCCAGCAGCCTCGGGACTAGAATTGGGAATGAGCAGTTCTTC
TRBV3-1/TRBV3-2,NA,NA,TRBJ1-1,CASSPGLHTEAFF,TGTGCCAGCAGCCCGGGACTACACACTGAAGCTTTCTTT
TRBV29-1,NA,NA,TRBJ2-2,CSVLASGPGELFF,TGCAGCGTTCTCGCATCTGGGCCCGGGGAGCTGTTTTTT
TRBV4-3,TRBD1,once,TRBJ1-1,CASSQEVSTGAMNTEAFF,TGCGCCAGCAGCCAAGAGGTCTCGACAGGGGCTATGAACACTGAAGCTTTCTTT
TRBV7-2,NA,NA,TRBJ1-5,CASSLSGINSNQPQHF,TGTGCCAGCAGCTTATCAGGGATTAATAGCAATCAGCCCCAGCATTTT
TRBV9,TRBD2,NA,TRBJ2-3,CASSSPQRGGPDTQYF,TGTGCCAGCAGCTCACCTCAGCGGGGGGGCCCAGATACGCAGTATTTT
TRBV19,TRBD1,NA,TRBJ2-1,CASSMGTGTLDEQFF,TGTGCCAGTAGTATGGGGACAGGGACCCTCGATGAGCAGTTCTTC
TRBV3-1/TRBV3-2,TRBD1,NA,TRBJ1-1,CASSPHRGRLNTEAFF,TGTGCCAGCAGCCCCCACAGGGGCCGCCTGAACACTGAAGCTTTCTTT
TRBV29-1,NA,NA,TRBJ1-3,CSVVTGRRTYSGNTIYF,TGCAGCGTTGTTACGGGTCGGCGAACGTACTCTGGAAACACCATATATTTT
TRBV5-1,NA,NA,TRBJ1-2,CASRAQASSLGSYTF,TGCGCCAGCAGGGCGCAGGCCAGCTCACTCGGGAGCTACACCTTC
TRBV6-2/TRBV6-3,TRBD1,NA,TRBJ2-7,CASSYSPDRVVYEQYF,TGTGCCAGCAGTTACTCGCCGGACAGGGTTGTCTACGAGCAGTACTTC
TRBV30,NA,NA,TRBJ2-7,CAWDSGRTISYEQYF,TGTGCCTGGGACAGTGGGCGGACAATCTCCTACGAGCAGTACTTC